The 14 T cell receptor beta chains below come from one sample, sequenced in a study of T cell responses to AZD1222 COVID-19 vaccine. Only in-frame clones appear in the TCRdb table, and some are missing; sequencing was by immunoSEQ multiplex PCR. Of over 75,000 clones listed, about 92% are singletons. This sample comprised peripheral blood, obtained on day 0 of AZD1222 vaccination. The source is an adult in good health.

This clone was seen more than once but under ten times. V is TRBV4-1 and J is TRBJ2-7, with TRBD2 matching 10 bases. Germline CDR1 and CDR2: MGHRA and YSYEKL. V was pared by 2 bases and J by 1 base, with 11 bases of the junction left unmatched. This CDR3 is 18 amino acids long. The chain's CDR3 is CASSQRDSGTSESYEQYF. CDR3 nucleotide sequence: TGCGCCAGCAGCCAAAGGGATTCCGGGACTAGCGAATCCTACGAGCAGTACTTC.

The CDR3 sequence is CASSPGGAGGPRLQETQYF. For the CDR3, the DNA is TGTGCCAGCAGCCCCGGAGGAGCGGGGGGGCCGCGTCTGCAAGAGACCCAGTACTTC. The rearrangement links TRBV4-2 to TRBJ2-5, with 10 bases aligning to TRBD2. The germline CDR1 and CDR2 sequences are LGHNA and YNFKEQ. CDR3 size: 19 residues. V was clipped by 4 bases and J by 2 bases; unmatched bases: 16.

V is TRBV6-2 or TRBV6-3 and J is TRBJ1-2; D call uncertain. Between the trimmed V and J ends, which lost 2 bases and 6 bases, there was a span of 13 bases. The CDR3 covers 14 residues. Per the germline V gene, CDR1 is MNHEY and CDR2 is SVGEGT. DNA for the CDR3: TGTGCCAGCAGTTACAGGGAAAAGGTGAATGGCTACACCTTC. Encoded protein: CASSYREKVNGYTF.

The genes are TRBV13 and TRBJ1-1; unclear D gene. The V gene lost 4 bases and the J gene lost 6 bases, with 9 bases spanning the gap. CDR1 is PRHDT and CDR2 is FYEKMQ in the germline V gene (reference sequence). The CDR3 length is 12 residues. The CDR3 DNA is TGTGCCAGCAGCTCAGACGGACCTGAAGCTTTCTTT. It specifies CASSSDGPEAFF.

The V gene is TRBV5-1, the J gene TRBJ2-3, with TRBD1 as a possible D gene (6 bases). From germline, CDR1 is SGHRS and CDR2 YFSETQ. This CDR3 region has 14 residues. Between the trimmed V and J ends, which lost 0 bases and 6 bases, there was a span of 11 bases. The DNA for the CDR3 is TGCGCCAGCAGCTTGGAACAGGGCCGTGATACGCAGTATTTT. This gives the protein CASSLEQGRDTQYF.

J is TRBJ1-1 and V is TRBV10-1; D is unresolved. The germline V and J ends were trimmed by 4 bases and 1 base, with 4 bases remaining between them. Germline V CDR1 and CDR2: WNHNN, SYGVQD (reference sequence). The CDR3 contains 12 residues. Here the CDR3 reads CASSASNTEAFF. DNA for the CDR3: TGCGCCAGCAGTGCATCGAACACTGAAGCTTTCTTT.

V and J are TRBV9 and TRBJ1-3, with D possibly matching TRBD1 (6 bases). Germline lookup yields CDR1 SGDLS and CDR2 YYNGEE. The CDR3 is 15 residues long. Trimming shortened V by 5 bases and J by 0 bases, and 12 bases separated the two germline ends. The CDR3 loop is CASSGGRLSGNTIYF. CDR3 sequence (DNA): TGTGCCAGCAGTGGGGGGCGGCTCTCTGGAAACACCATATATTTT. Using reference TRBV9 and TRBJ1-3 for the parts outside the CDR3, the full variable domain is DSGVTQTPKHLITATGQRVTLRCSPRSGDLSVYWYQQSLDQGLQFLIQYYNGEERAKGNILERFSAQQFPDLHSELNLSSLELGDSALYFCASSGGRLSGNTIYFGEGSWLTVV.

J is TRBJ2-3 and V is TRBV11-2; D is undetermined. CDR3 size: 11 residues. Germline CDR1 reads SGHAT; CDR2 reads FQNNGV. Deletions cut 6 bases from V and 3 bases from J, with 4 bases between. CDR3 sequence reads: CASRNTDTQYF. CDR3 in DNA: TGTGCCAGCAGGAATACAGATACGCAGTATTTT.

This chain links TRBV7-9 with TRBJ2-7, with a tentative D call TRBD1 (6 bases). The CDR3 runs to 14 residues. V was pared by 1 base and J by 4 bases, with 11 bases between. Germline V gene lookup returns CDR1 SEHNR and CDR2 FQNEAQ (reference sequence). CDR3 amino acids: CASSLGGRRYEQYF. The CDR3 region has the DNA TGTGCCAGCAGCTTAGGGGGGCGCAGGTACGAGCAGTACTTC.

CDR3 in amino acids: CASSKRGPGREQYF. Written as DNA, the CDR3 is TGTGCCAGCAGCAAACGGGGTCCGGGACGGGAGCAGTACTTC. The V call is TRBV13, the J call TRBJ2-7, with D possibly called TRBD1 or TRBD2 (5 bases each). Trimming took 5 bases from V and 7 from J, leaving 18 bases between them. From germline, CDR1 is PRHDT and CDR2 FYEKMQ (reference sequence). This CDR3 has 14 residues.

The chain recombines TRBV4-1 with TRBJ1-2; no clear D. CDR3 length: 14 amino acids. The V and J ends lost 1 base and 4 bases respectively, with 10 bases between them. Germline CDR1 and CDR2: MGHRA and YSYEKL. The CDR3 is CASSQGPLVYGYTF. In DNA form, the CDR3 reads TGCGCCAGCAGCCAAGGACCCCTGGTCTATGGCTACACCTTC.

The rearrangement uses TRBV30 and TRBJ2-1, with TRBD1 as a possible D gene (6 bases). CDR3 length: 14 amino acids. CDR1 and CDR2 from the germline V gene are GTSNPN and SVGIG (reference sequence). Trimming pared 1 base from V and 4 bases from J, leaving 11 bases between. DNA of the CDR3: TGTGCCTGGAGTGGAGGGACATTATACAATGAGCAGTTCTTC. As protein: CAWSGGTLYNEQFF.

J is TRBJ1-3 and V is TRBV5-1; D remains ambiguous. The CDR3 runs 16 residues. The V gene's germline CDR1 is SGHRS and CDR2 YFSETQ. V lost 0 bases to trimming and J lost 0 bases, with 10 bases between them. CDR3 residues: CASSLGTAGSGNTIYF. For the CDR3, the DNA is TGCGCCAGCAGCTTGGGGACGGCTGGCTCTGGAAACACCATATATTTT.

V and J are TRBV28 and TRBJ2-1, with D uncertain. The CDR3 consists of 11 residues. Germline V lookup: CDR1 MDHEN, CDR2 SYDVKM. Between the trimmed V and J ends, which lost 6 bases and 8 bases, there was a span of 8 bases. The CDR3 region is CASRGSDEQFF. The CDR3 nucleotides are TGTGCCAGCAGGGGTAGTGATGAGCAGTTCTTC.